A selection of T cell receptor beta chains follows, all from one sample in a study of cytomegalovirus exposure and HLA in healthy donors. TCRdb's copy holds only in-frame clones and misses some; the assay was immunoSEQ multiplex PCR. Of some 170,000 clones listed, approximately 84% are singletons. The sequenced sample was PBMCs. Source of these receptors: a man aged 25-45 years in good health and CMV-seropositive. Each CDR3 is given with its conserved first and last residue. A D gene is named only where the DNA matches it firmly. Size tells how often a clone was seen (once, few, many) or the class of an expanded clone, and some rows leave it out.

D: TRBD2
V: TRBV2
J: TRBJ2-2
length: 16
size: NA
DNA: TGTGCCATCCCTCGGGGGGAAAACAGTTACACCGGGGAGCTGTTTTTT
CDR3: CAIPRGENSYTGELFF

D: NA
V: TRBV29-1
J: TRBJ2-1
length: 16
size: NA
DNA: TGCAGCGCCTCAAACCGGCAGGGTGGCTCCTACAATGAGCAGTTCTTC
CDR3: CSASNRQGGSYNEQFF

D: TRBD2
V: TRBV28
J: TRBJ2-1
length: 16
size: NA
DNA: TGTGCCAGCAGTTTTCTAGCTAGCGGGATCGGCAATGAGCAGTTCTTC
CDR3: CASSFLASGIGNEQFF

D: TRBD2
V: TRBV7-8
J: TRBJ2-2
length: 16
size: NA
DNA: TGTGCCAGCAGCTTCGGGTCTAGCGGGAACCCCGGGGAGCTGTTTTTT
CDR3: CASSFGSSGNPGELFF

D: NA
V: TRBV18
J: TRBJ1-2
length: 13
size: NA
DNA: TGTGCCAGCTCACCACCGGGCCTCGGTGGCTACACCTTC
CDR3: CASSPPGLGGYTF

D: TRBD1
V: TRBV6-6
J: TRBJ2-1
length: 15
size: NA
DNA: TGTGCCAGCAGTCGACAGGGTCCCTCCTACAATGAGCAGTTCTTC
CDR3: CASSRQGPSYNEQFF

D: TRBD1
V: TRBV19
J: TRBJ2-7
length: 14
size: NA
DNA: TGTGCCAGTAGTTACAGGGGGCGTTCGGACGAGCAGTACTTC
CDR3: CASSYRGRSDEQYF

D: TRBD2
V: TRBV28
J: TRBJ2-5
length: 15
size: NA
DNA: TGTGCCAGCAGCCCCCGACTAGCGGGAGGGGAGACCCAGTACTTC
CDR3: CASSPRLAGGETQYF

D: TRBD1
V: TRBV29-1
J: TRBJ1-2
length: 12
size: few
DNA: TGCAGCTCCGGGGACAGGGACTATGGCTACACCTTC
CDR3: CSSGDRDYGYTF

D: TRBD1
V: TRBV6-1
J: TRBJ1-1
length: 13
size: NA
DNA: TGTGCCAGCACCCGGACAGGGAACACTGAAGCTTTCTTT
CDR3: CASTRTGNTEAFF

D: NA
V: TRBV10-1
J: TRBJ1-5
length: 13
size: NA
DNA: TGCGCCAGCGGTGACGGGAGCAATCAGCCCCAGCATTTT
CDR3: CASGDGSNQPQHF

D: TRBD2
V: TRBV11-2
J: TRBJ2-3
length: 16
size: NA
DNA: TGTGCCAGCAGGTCTCTACTAGCGGGGGGTTCAGATACGCAGTATTTT
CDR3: CASRSLLAGGSDTQYF

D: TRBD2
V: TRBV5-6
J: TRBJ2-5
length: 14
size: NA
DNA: TGTGCCAGCAGCTTAGGACTAGCGGCTGAGACCCAGTACTTC
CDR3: CASSLGLAAETQYF

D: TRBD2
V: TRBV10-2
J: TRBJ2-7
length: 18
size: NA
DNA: TGCGCCAGCAGTGTCCCGGCTAGCGGGTGGGGGAACTCCTACGAGCAGTACTTC
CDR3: CASSVPASGWGNSYEQYF

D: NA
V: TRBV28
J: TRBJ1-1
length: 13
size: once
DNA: TGTGCCAGCAGTTCCCACAGGGCCACTGAAGCTTTCTTT
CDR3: CASSSHRATEAFF

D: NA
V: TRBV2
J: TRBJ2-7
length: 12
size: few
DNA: TGTGCCAGCAGTCCGGTCTTTGGCGAGCAGTACTTC
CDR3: CASSPVFGEQYF

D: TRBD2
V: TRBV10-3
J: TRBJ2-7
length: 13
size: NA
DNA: TGTGCCACAGCGGGAGATGTCTCAGGGGAGCAGTACTTC
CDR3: CATAGDVSGEQYF

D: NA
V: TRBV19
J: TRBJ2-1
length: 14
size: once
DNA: TGTGCCAGCCATTTCAGGGGCTCCTACAATGAGCAGTTCTTC
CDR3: CASHFRGSYNEQFF

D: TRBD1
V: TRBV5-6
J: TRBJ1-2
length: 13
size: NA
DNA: TGTGCCAGCAGCTCGGGACAGTGGTATGGCTACACCTTC
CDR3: CASSSGQWYGYTF

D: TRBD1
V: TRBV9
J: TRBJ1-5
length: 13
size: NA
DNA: TGTGCCAGCAGCGTAACAGGGGCCCAGCCCCAGCATTTT
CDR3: CASSVTGAQPQHF

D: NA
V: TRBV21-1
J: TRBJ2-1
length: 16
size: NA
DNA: TGTGCCAGCAGCAGAGACAGCCGTCCCCTCTACAATGAGCAGTTCTTC
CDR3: CASSRDSRPLYNEQFF

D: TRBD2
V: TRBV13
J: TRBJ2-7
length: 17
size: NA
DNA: TGTGCCAGCAGCTTAGGGGGACTAGCGGGCGCAGGTCTGGGGCAGTACTTC
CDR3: CASSLGGLAGAGLGQYF

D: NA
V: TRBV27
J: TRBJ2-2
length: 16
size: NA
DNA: TGTGCCAGCAGTTTATTTAACACAGGGTTCCCCGGGGAGCTGTTTTTT
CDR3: CASSLFNTGFPGELFF

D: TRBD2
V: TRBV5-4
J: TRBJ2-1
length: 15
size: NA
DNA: TGTGCCAGCAGCAGCAGCGGGAGGATGGGGAATGAGCAGTTCTTC
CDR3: CASSSSGRMGNEQFF

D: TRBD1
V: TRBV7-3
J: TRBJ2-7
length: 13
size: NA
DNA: TGTGCCAGCAGCTACAACAGGGGCTACGAGCAGTACTTC
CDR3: CASSYNRGYEQYF

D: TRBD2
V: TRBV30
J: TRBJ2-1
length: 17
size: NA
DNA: TGTGCCTGGAATCCGACGTTAACTAGCGGGGCCCCCAATGAGCAGTTCTTC
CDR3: CAWNPTLTSGAPNEQFF

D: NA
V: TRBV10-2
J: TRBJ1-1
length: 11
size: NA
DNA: TGCGCCAGCAGGAAAGAAACGGGAGCTTTCTTT
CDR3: CASRKETGAFF

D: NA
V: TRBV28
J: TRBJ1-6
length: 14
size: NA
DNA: TGTGCCAGCAGTTTCAGGGGCGCTTATTCACCCCTCCACTTT
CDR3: CASSFRGAYSPLHF

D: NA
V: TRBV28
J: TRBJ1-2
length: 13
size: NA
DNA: TGTGCCAGCAGGGAGCAGAATAACTATGGCTACACCTTC
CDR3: CASREQNNYGYTF